The T cell receptor beta chain under discussion was sequenced for a study of cytotoxic CD8 clonotypes in ibrutinib-treated CLL. The method was immunoSEQ multiplex PCR; TCRdb's version includes in-frame clones alone and lacks a portion of them. Among around 20,000 clones listed, around 74% were seen once. Material: PBMCs, obtained before ibrutinib treatment. This receptor was taken from a human donor with chronic lymphocytic leukemia.

The CDR3 region is CASSELGGAPYTQYF. The CDR3 bases are TGCGCCAGCAGCGAACTCGGCGGGGCACCATATACGCAGTATTTT. The chain carries TRBV5-1 and TRBJ2-3, with D perhaps matching TRBD2 (6 bases). Trimming took off 4 bases at V and 7 bases at J, with 19 bases between the two ends. Germline-derived CDR1 and CDR2 are SGHRS and YFSETQ. The CDR3 spans 15 residues.